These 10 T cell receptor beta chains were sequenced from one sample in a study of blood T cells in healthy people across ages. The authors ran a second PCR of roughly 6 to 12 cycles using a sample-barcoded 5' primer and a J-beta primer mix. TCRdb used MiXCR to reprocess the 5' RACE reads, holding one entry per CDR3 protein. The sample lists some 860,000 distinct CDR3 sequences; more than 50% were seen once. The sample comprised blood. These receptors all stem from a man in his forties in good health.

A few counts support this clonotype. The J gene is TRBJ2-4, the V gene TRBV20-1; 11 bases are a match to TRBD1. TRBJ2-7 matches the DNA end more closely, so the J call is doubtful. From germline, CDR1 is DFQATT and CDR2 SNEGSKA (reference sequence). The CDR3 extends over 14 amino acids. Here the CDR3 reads CSARAGQGGYEQYF. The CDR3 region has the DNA TGCAGTGCTCGGGCGGGACAGGGGGGCTACGAGCAGTACTTC.

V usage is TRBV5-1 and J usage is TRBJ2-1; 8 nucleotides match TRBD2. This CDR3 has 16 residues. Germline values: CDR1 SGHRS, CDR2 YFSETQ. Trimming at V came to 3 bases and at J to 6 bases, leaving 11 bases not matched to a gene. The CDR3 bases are TGCGCCAGCAGCTCGGAACCGGGACTAGTCTCCAATGAGCAGTTCTTC. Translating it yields CASSSEPGLVSNEQFF.

Here the CDR3 DNA reads TGCGCCAGCAGCCAAGATTTACAAGGCGTGGCCTCCTACGAGCAGTACTTC. It encodes CASSQDLQGVASYEQYF. The V call is TRBV4-1, the J call TRBJ2-7; D is unclear. This CDR3 is 17 amino acids long. Germline V lookup: CDR1 MGHRA, CDR2 YSYEKL. V gave up 0 bases and J gave up 0 bases, with 15 bases separating them.

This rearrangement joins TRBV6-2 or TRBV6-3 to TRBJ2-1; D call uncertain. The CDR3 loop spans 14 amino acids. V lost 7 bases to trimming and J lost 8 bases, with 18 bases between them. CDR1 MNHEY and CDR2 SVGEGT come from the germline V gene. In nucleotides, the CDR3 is TGTGCCAGCAAATCGGACGGAAGGGTCTATGAGCAGTTCTTC. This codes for CASKSDGRVYEQFF.

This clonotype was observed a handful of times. CDR3 DNA: TGCAGCGTTGACGAGGGGGGGACAGATACGCAGTATTTT. This gives the protein CSVDEGGTDTQYF. The chain links TRBV29-1 to TRBJ2-3; D is perhaps TRBD2 (7 bases). The CDR3 totals 13 residues. CDR1 is SQVTM and CDR2 is ANQGSEA in the germline V gene. V was trimmed by 3 bases and J by 3 bases, leaving 10 bases between them.

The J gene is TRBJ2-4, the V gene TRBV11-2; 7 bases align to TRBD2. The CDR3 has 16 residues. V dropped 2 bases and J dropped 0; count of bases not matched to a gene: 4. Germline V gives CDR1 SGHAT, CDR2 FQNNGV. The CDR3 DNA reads TGTGCCAGCAGCTTATATCCGGGAGGAGCCAAAAACATTCAGTACTTC. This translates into CASSLYPGGAKNIQYF.

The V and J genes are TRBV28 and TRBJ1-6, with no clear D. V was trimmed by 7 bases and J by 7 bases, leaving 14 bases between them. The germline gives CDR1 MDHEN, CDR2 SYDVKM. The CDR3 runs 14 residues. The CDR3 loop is CASILSSGNSPLHF. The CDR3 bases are TGTGCCAGCATCCTCTCCTCGGGCAATTCACCCCTCCACTTT.

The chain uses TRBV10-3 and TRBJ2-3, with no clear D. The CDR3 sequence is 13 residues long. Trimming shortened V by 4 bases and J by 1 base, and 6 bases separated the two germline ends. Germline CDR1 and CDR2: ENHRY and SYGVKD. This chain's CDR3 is CAISAAGTDTQYF. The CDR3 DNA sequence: TGTGCCATCAGTGCGGCAGGCACAGATACGCAGTATTTT.

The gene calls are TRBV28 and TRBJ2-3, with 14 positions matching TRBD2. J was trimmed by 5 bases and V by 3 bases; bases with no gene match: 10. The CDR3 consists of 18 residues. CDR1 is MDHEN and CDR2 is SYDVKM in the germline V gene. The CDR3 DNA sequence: TGTGCCAGCAGTTTTAGACTAGCGGGAGGGCGGGCCCTAGATACGCAGTATTTT. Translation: CASSFRLAGGRALDTQYF.

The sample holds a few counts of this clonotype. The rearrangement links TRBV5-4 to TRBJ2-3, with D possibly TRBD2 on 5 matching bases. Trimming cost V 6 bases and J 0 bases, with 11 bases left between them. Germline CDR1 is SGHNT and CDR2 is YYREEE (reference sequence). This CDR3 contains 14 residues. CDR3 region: CASIESGSTDTQYF. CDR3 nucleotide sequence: TGTGCCAGCATCGAGAGCGGTAGCACAGATACGCAGTATTTT.